This record covers a single T cell receptor beta chain. Its matching antigen is unknown. J gave up 2 bases and V 0 bases, and 6 bases lay outside the gene matches. This CDR3 comprises 16 residues. Germline V gene sequence: CDR1 SEHNR, CDR2 FQNEAQ (reference sequence). The source material, RNA transcripts, was used to amplify TCR beta CDR3 regions. The study used the HTBI primer set for a first-round RT-PCR of the TCR CDR3. MiXCR, applied by TCRdb to the multiplex PCR reads, yields one record per CDR3 protein. The sample gives approximately 620,000 distinct CDR3 sequences, approximately 15% of which show up once; around 5.4% is in the top ten. The source of the sample is a study of T cells in Graves' hyperthyroidism and ophthalmopathy. Broader study findings: Among thyroid clonotypes expanded above 0.001, most also appeared in blood.

The rearrangement uses TRBV7-9 and TRBJ2-5; 7 bases align to TRBD2. Sequenced: blood. This clonotype was sampled from a woman between 25 and 40 years old with Graves' hyperthyroidism that later progressed to Graves' ophthalmopathy. CDR3 protein: CASSLAGSGGQETQYF. In DNA form, the CDR3 reads TGTGCCAGCAGCTTAGCGGGGTCGGGGGGACAAGAGACCCAGTACTTC. The full variable domain, in which reference TRBV7-9 and TRBJ2-5 provide the parts outside the CDR3, is DTGVSQNPRHKITKRGQNVTFRCDPISEHNRLYWYRQTLGQGPEFLTYFQNEAQLEKSRLLSDRFSAERPKGSFSTLEIQRTEQGDSAMYLCASSLAGSGGQETQYFGPGTRLLVL.